Shown below are 15 T cell receptor beta chains from a single sample sequenced in a study of T cell repertoires in cytomegalovirus infection. Via MiXCR, TCRdb re-called the reads, giving one row per CDR3 protein. The sample records about 260,000 distinct CDR3 sequences, 12% to 15% being singletons. The specimen sequenced was PBMCs. The receptors come from a human donor in good health (CMV status not recorded). Some clones in this sample may be carry-over from other donors' samples.

This clonotype has more than one count but fewer than ten. The rearrangement uses TRBV18 and TRBJ1-1; perhaps TRBD1 as D (5 bases). Per the germline V gene, CDR1 is KGHSH and CDR2 is LQKENI. This CDR3 region has 17 residues. V lost 3 bases, J lost 1 base, and 18 bases lay in between. CDR3: CASSPPTGRRGNTEAFF. CDR3 in DNA: TGTGCCAGCTCACCCCCGACGGGCCGTAGGGGGAACACTGAAGCTTTCTTT. Complete variable domain (other parts from reference TRBV18 and TRBJ1-1): NAGVMQNPRHLVRRRGQEARLRCSPMKGHSHVYWYRQLPEEGLKFMVYLQKENIIDESGMPKERFSAEFPKEGPSILRIQQVVRGDSAAYFCASSPPTGRRGNTEAFFGQGTRLTVV.

The table lists this clonotype with many counts. This rearrangement joins TRBV7-9 to TRBJ1-1; no reliable D call. The CDR3 extends over 14 amino acids. From germline, CDR1 is SEHNR and CDR2 FQNEAQ (reference sequence). Trimming removed 5 bases at V and 6 bases at J, with 16 bases between. In DNA form, the CDR3 reads TGTGCCAGCAGCCCAATTAAAGCGTGGGCTGAAGCTTTCTTT. As protein: CASSPIKAWAEAFF.

This clonotype came up many times. The rearrangement links TRBV7-2 to TRBJ1-5, with D unresolved. The CDR3 runs to 15 residues. V dropped 1 base and J dropped 0 bases, with 7 bases sitting between them. CDR1 and CDR2 (germline): SGHTA, FQGNSA. CDR3: CASSLVVSSNQPQHF. As DNA, the CDR3 is TGTGCCAGCAGCTTAGTGGTTAGTAGCAATCAGCCCCAGCATTTT.

The rearrangement joins TRBV29-1 to TRBJ2-3, with 7 bases matching TRBD1. The trim removed 6 bases at V and 6 bases at J, leaving 9 bases unmatched. The V gene's germline CDR1 is SQVTM and CDR2 ANQGSEA. The CDR3 has 13 residues. The chain's CDR3 is CSVATGARDTQYF. The CDR3 region has the DNA TGCAGCGTCGCCACAGGGGCCAGGGATACGCAGTATTTT.

The chain has TRBV20-1 and TRBJ1-4, with a tentative D call TRBD1 (5 bases). With 1 base removed from V and 5 bases from J, the gap between germline ends came to 8 bases. This CDR3 comprises 13 residues. Germline assignment: CDR1 DFQATT and CDR2 SNEGSKA (reference sequence). CDR3 residues: CSARVGDNEKLFF. Written as DNA, the CDR3 is TGCAGTGCTAGAGTAGGGGACAATGAAAAACTGTTTTTT.

This chain uses TRBV12-3 or TRBV12-4 with TRBJ1-2, with TRBD1 as a possible D gene (6 bases). This CDR3 is 14 amino acids long. Trimming removed 3 bases from V and 8 bases from J, with 16 bases in between. The CDR3 reads CASSLLTGLGGYTF. In DNA form, the CDR3 reads TGTGCCAGCAGTTTGTTGACAGGCTTGGGCGGCTACACCTTC.

The gene calls are TRBV5-1 and TRBJ1-1, with a weak D call TRBD1 (5 bases). The length of the CDR3 is 16 residues. From germline, CDR1 is SGHRS and CDR2 YFSETQ. With 4 bases removed from V and 4 bases from J, the gap between germline ends came to 20 bases. CDR3 bases: TGCGCCAGCAGCCCCGTTCCGGGGGGAGAAGGCACTGAAGCTTTCTTT. It codes for CASSPVPGGEGTEAFF.

The rearrangement uses TRBV19 and TRBJ2-7; the D is unclear. With 4 bases removed from V and 2 bases from J, the gap between germline ends came to 18 bases. CDR3 size: 16 residues. CDR1 is LNHDA and CDR2 is SQIVND in the germline V gene (reference sequence). DNA of the CDR3: TGTGCCAGTAGTAAGACAAAGGTAGTAACGCCCTACGAGCAGTACTTC. Translated, it gives CASSKTKVVTPYEQYF.

The chain recombines TRBV18 with TRBJ1-4, with unresolved D. CDR1 is KGHSH, CDR2 LQKENI, per germline. The CDR3 length is 14 residues. The V gene lost 2 bases and the J gene lost 7 bases, with 11 bases spanning the gap. As DNA, the CDR3 is TGTGCCAGCTCACCAATGGGAGGCGGTGAAAAACTGTTTTTT. Its protein is CASSPMGGGEKLFF.

Many counts were recorded for this clonotype. The V and J genes are TRBV20-1 and TRBJ1-1; no clear D. With 3 bases removed from V and 0 bases from J, the gap between germline ends came to 8 bases. CDR3 length equals 13 residues. Looked up from germline, CDR1 is DFQATT and CDR2 is SNEGSKA (reference sequence). This CDR3 reads CSASGLLNTEAFF. The CDR3 coding sequence is TGCAGTGCTAGCGGTCTTTTGAACACTGAAGCTTTCTTT.

This clonotype was observed at least ten times. This chain uses TRBV19 with TRBJ2-1; D may be TRBD1 (5 bases). The CDR3 length is 17 residues. Germline assignment: CDR1 LNHDA and CDR2 SQIVND (reference sequence). Trimming cost V 4 bases and J 1 base, with 17 bases left between them. DNA of the CDR3: TGTGCCAGTAGTACGATTCGTCTCACAGGATCCTACAATGAGCAGTTCTTC. Its translation is CASSTIRLTGSYNEQFF. Drawing the rest from reference TRBV19 and TRBJ2-1, the complete variable domain is DGGITQSPKYLFRKEGQNVTLSCEQNLNHDAMYWYRQDPGQGLRLIYYSQIVNDFQKGDIAEGYSVSREKKESFPLTVTSAQKNPTAFYLCASSTIRLTGSYNEQFFGPGTRLTVL.

The sample holds a few counts of this clonotype. The rearrangement joins TRBV9 to TRBJ1-6, with 9 bases that match TRBD1. J gave up 7 bases and V 3 bases, and 5 bases lay outside the gene matches. CDR3 length: 15 residues. Germline V gene lookup returns CDR1 SGDLS and CDR2 YYNGEE. The CDR3 DNA is TGTGCCAGCAGCGAGGGGACAGGGAGGAATTCACCCCTCCACTTT. This gives the protein CASSEGTGRNSPLHF.

This clonotype was counted ten times or more. This chain joins TRBV7-2 and TRBJ1-1; a weak D match, TRBD1 (5 bases). The CDR3 is 15 amino acids. Germline assignment: CDR1 SGHTA and CDR2 FQGNSA. The V end lost 7 bases, the J end lost 10 bases, and 25 bases lay between the germline ends. This chain's CDR3 is CASTPRSGRGARAFF. Written as DNA, the CDR3 is TGTGCCAGCACCCCCCGATCAGGAAGGGGAGCACGAGCTTTCTTT.

This clonotype was seen a single time. The chain carries TRBV4-1 and TRBJ1-5, with D perhaps matching TRBD1 (5 bases). Germline CDR1 is MGHRA and CDR2 is YSYEKL. With 0 bases removed from V and 2 bases from J, the gap between germline ends came to 14 bases. CDR3 length: 17 residues. The DNA of the CDR3 is TGCGCCAGCAGCCAAGATCCTCAAGGGGCTGGCAATCAGCCCCAGCATTTT. Translated: CASSQDPQGAGNQPQHF.

The V call is TRBV7-2, the J call TRBJ1-6, with 8 bases lining up with TRBD1. The CDR3 extends over 21 amino acids. V lost 5 bases and J lost 7; bases outside the gene matches: 25. CDR1 is SGHTA, CDR2 FQGNSA, per germline. The CDR3, as DNA: TGTGCCAGCAGCCCCCCCCCTCGGGCCAGACAGGGGAGTGATGGAAATTCACCCCTCCACTTT. Translation: CASSPPPRARQGSDGNSPLHF.